This T cell receptor (beta chain) came from a study of neoadjuvant anti-PD-1 for oral cavity cancer. Study as a whole: Patients without progression got a fourth dose around day 43.

As for time point: after neoadjuvant nivolumab, at surgical resection. These newly diagnosed stage II-IVA oral cavity squamous cell carcinoma patients had no prior systemic or radiation treatment. V was clipped by 5 bases and J by 0 bases, with 10 bases between them. The CDR3 extends over 15 amino acids. Germline V CDR1 and CDR2: MNHEY, SMNVEV (reference sequence). Study-level results: Non-responders to neoadjuvant nivolumab had significantly more clonal PBMC T cells than responders.

Using immunoSEQ multiplex PCR, the repertoire was profiled, and TCRdb retains in-frame clones only, with some absent. The data contain over 11,000 clones, roughly 73% of them singletons. Turning to this clone: The antigen is not known.

The source of this sequence is a person between 40 and 85 years old with oral cavity squamous cell carcinoma. The J gene is TRBJ1-4, the V gene TRBV27; D is unresolved. This material consisted of PBMCs, taken after nivolumab (anti-PD-1) treatment. DNA of the CDR3: TGTGCCAGCAGTCCCCGACGGACAACTAATGAAAAACTGTTTTTT. Protein product: CASSPRRTTNEKLFF.